This TCR beta chain appears in the sequencing data of a study of blood T cell repertoires in COVID-19. Across the whole study: Whether acute or convalescent, the COVID-19 samples came from the United States, Italy and Spain. T cells, B-cell-depleted T cells, or PBMCs provided the cDNA or gDNA that served as material.

This CDR3 spans 15 amino acids. CDR1 is SEHNR and CDR2 is FQNEAQ in the germline V gene (reference sequence). V dropped 2 bases and J dropped 1; count of bases not matched to a gene: 2. Original data processing: Reference gene primer amplification in the assay estimated nucleated cell counts. The repertoire was sequenced with immunoSEQ multiplex PCR; TCRdb's copy has only in-frame clones and lacks some. Clone size and V and J calls were adopted from that table, with D and trimming inferred from the DNA. The data show approximately 270,000 clones, around 90% seen once. The chain uses TRBV7-9 and TRBJ2-3; 8 nucleotides match TRBD2. The sample consisted of peripheral blood. The sequence derives from a man aged 45-65 years with acute or convalescent COVID-19. Here the CDR3 DNA reads TGTGCCAGCAGCTTAATAGCGGGACGCACAGATACGCAGTATTTT. It codes for CASSLIAGRTDTQYF. The full variable domain, with the rest looked up from reference TRBV7-9 and TRBJ2-3, is DTGVSQNPRHKITKRGQNVTFRCDPISEHNRLYWYRQTLGQGPEFLTYFQNEAQLEKSRLLSDRFSAERPKGSFSTLEIQRTEQGDSAMYLCASSLIAGRTDTQYFGPGTRLTVL.